The clone carrying this T cell receptor (beta chain) has a single count. The antigen is unknown. Germline CDR1 KGHSH, CDR2 LQKENI. Between the trimmed V and J ends, which lost 1 base and 7 bases, there was a span of 14 bases. The CDR3 has 14 amino acids. This entry belongs to a study of radiation and T cells in renal cell carcinoma. Time point reported: baseline pretreatment blood. This sample's treatment: 15 Gy SBRT to primary tumor, nephrectomy 4 weeks later. Serial blood draws occurred at baseline and 2 and 4 weeks post-SBRT. Study results and limitations: From baseline, blood top tumor clonotypes peaked at 2 weeks post-radiation.

Method: immunoSEQ multiplex PCR; TCRdb's copy keeps in-frame clones and lacks some. The sample lists approximately 150,000 clones, about 85% seen once, with roughly 4% in the top ten. The chain recombines TRBV18 with TRBJ2-7; weak D call: TRBD2 (5 bases). The origin of this receptor is a woman aged 65 to 85 with renal cell carcinoma. Sample: blood, taken from a patient whose treatment included radiotherapy and nephrectomy. The CDR3 region is CASSPLPGSGEQYF. The DNA of the CDR3 is TGTGCCAGCTCACCACTTCCGGGGAGTGGGGAGCAGTACTTC.